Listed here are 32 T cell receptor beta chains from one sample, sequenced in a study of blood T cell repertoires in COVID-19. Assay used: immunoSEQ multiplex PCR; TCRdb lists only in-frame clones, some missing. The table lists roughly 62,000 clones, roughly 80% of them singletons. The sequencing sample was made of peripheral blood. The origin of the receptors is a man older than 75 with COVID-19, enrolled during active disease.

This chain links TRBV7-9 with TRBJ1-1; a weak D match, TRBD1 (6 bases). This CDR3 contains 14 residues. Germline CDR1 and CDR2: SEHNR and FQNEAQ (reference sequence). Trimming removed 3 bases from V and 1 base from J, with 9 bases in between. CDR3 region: CASSLETGNTEAFF. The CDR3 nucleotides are TGTGCCAGCAGCTTGGAGACAGGGAACACTGAAGCTTTCTTT.

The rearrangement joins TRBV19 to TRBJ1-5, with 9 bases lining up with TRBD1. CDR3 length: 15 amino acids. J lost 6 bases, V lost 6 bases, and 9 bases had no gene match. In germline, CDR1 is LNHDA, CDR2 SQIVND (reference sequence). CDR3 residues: CASSYTGTGSQPQHF. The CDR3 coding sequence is TGTGCCAGTAGCTACACCGGGACAGGGTCTCAGCCCCAGCATTTT.

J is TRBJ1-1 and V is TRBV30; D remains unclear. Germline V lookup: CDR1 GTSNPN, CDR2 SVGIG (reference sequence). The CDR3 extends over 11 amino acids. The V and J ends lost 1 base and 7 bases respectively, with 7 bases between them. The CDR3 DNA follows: TGTGCCTGGAGTGCGCGTGGTGAAGCTTTCTTT. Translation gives CAWSARGEAFF.

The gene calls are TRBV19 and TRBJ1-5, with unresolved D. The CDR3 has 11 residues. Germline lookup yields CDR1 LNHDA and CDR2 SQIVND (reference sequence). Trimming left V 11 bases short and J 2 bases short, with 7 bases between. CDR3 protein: CASRGNQPQHF. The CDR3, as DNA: TGTGCCTCGAGGGGCAATCAGCCCCAGCATTTT.

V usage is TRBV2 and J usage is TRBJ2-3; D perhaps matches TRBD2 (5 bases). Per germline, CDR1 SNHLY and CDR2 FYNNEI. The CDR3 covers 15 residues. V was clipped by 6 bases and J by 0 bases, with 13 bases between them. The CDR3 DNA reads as TGTGCCAGCAGGCCGGACTGGTCTAGCACAGATACGCAGTATTTT. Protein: CASRPDWSSTDTQYF.

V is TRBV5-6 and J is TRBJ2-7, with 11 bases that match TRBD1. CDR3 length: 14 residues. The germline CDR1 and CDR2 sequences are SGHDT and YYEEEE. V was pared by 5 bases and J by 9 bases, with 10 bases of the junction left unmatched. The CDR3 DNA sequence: TGTGCCAGCAGGTACCGGGACAGGGGGAAAGGGCAGTACGTC. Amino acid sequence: CASRYRDRGKGQYV.

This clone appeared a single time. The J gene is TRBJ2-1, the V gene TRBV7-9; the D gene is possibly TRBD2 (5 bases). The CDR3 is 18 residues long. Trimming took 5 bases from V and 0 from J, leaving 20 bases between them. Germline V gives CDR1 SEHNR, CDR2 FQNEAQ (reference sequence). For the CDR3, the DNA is TGTGCCAGCAGCACACGCACGCCCAGCGGTAGCTCCTACAATGAGCAGTTCTTC. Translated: CASSTRTPSGSSYNEQFF.

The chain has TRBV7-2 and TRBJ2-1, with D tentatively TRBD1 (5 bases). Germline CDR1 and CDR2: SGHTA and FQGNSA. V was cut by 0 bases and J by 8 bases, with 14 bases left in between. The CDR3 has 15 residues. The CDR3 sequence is CASSLARGSRDEQFF. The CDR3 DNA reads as TGTGCCAGCAGCTTAGCTAGGGGCTCAAGGGATGAGCAGTTCTTC. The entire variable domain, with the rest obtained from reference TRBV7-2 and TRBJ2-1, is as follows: GAGVSQSPSNKVTEKGKDVELRCDPISGHTALYWYRQSLGQGLEFLIYFQGNSAPDKSGLPSDRFSAERTGGSVSTLTIQRTQQEDSAVYLCASSLARGSRDEQFFGPGTRLTVL.

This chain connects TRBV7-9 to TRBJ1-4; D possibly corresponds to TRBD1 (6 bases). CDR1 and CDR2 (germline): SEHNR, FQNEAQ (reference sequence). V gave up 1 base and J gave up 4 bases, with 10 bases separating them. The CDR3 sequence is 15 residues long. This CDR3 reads CASSLGTEINEKLFF. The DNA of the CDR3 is TGTGCCAGCAGCTTAGGGACAGAAATTAATGAAAAACTGTTTTTT. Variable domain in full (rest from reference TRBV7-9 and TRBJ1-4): DTGVSQNPRHKITKRGQNVTFRCDPISEHNRLYWYRQTLGQGPEFLTYFQNEAQLEKSRLLSDRFSAERPKGSFSTLEIQRTEQGDSAMYLCASSLGTEINEKLFFGSGTQLSVL.

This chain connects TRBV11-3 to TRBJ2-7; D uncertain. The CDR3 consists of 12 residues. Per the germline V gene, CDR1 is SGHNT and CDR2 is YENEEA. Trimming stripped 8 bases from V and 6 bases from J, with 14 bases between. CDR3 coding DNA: TGTGCCAGCCCCCCGAAACACATCGAGCAGTACGTC. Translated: CASPPKHIEQYV.

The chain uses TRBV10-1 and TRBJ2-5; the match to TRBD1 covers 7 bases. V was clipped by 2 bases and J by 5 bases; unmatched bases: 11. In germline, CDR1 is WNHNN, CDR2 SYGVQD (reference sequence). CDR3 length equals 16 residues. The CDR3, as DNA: TGCGCCAGCAGTGAGGCCAGGGGGAGTGGAGAGGAGACCCAGTACTTC. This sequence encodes CASSEARGSGEETQYF.

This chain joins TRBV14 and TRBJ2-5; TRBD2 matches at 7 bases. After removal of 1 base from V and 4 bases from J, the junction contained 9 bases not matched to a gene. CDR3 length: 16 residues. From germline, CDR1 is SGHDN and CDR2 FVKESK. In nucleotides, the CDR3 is TGTGCCAGCAGCCAAGGGTGGCGGGGGAATCGAGAGACCCAGTACTTC. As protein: CASSQGWRGNRETQYF.

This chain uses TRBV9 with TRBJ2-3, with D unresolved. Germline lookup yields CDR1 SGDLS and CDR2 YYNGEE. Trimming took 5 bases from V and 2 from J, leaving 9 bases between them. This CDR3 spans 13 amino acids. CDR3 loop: CASSSDVTDTQYF. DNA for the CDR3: TGTGCCAGCAGTTCAGATGTCACAGATACGCAGTATTTT.

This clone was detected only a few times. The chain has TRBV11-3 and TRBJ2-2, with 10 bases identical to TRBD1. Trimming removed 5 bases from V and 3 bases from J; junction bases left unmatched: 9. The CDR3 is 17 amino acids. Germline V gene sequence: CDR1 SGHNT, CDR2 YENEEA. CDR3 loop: CASSPIPTGGDTGELFF. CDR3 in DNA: TGTGCCAGCAGCCCAATACCGACAGGGGGCGACACCGGGGAGCTGTTTTTT.

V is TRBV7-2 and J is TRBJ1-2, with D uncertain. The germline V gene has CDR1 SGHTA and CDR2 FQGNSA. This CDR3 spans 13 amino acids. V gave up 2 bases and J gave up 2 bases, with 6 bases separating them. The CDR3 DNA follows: TGTGCCAGCAGCTTAAACGGGAACTATGGCTACACCTTC. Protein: CASSLNGNYGYTF.

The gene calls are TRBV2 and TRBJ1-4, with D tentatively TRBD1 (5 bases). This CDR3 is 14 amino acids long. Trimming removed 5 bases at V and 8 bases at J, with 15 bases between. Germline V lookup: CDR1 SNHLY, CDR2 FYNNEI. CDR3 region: CASSPDRNSEKLFF. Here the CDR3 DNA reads TGTGCCAGCAGTCCTGACAGAAATAGCGAAAAACTGTTTTTT.

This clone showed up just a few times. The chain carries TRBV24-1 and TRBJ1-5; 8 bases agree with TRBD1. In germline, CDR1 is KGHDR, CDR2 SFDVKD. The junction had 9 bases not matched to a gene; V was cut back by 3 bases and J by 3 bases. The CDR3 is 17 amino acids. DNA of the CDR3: TGTGCCACCAGTGATCGGACAGGGAAGGGGCTCAATCAGCCCCAGCATTTT. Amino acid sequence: CATSDRTGKGLNQPQHF.

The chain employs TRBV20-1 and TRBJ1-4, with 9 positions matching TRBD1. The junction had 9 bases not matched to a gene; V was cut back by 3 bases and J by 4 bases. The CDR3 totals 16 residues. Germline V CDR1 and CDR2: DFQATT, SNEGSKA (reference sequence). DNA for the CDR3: TGCAGTGCTAGTAACCCGGGGACAGGGCGTAATGAAAAACTGTTTTTT. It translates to CSASNPGTGRNEKLFF.

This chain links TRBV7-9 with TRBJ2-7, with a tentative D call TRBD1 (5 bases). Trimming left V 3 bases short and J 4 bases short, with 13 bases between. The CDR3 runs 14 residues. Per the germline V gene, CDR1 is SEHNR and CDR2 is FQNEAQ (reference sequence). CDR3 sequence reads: CASSFMTAPYEQYV. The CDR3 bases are TGTGCCAGCAGCTTCATGACAGCCCCATACGAGCAGTACGTC.

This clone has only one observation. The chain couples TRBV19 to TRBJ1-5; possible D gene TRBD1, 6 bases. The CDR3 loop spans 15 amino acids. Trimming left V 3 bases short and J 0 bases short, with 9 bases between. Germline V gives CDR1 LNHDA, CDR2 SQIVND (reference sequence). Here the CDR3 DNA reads TGTGCCAGTAGTATCAAGGGGGTTAGCAATCAGCCCCAGCATTTT. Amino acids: CASSIKGVSNQPQHF.

The CDR3 reads CASSLMGGEQYF. CDR3 DNA sequence: TGTGCCAGCAGTTTAATGGGAGGCGAGCAGTACTTC. The chain links TRBV28 to TRBJ2-7; a weak D match, TRBD2 (6 bases). The CDR3 has 12 amino acids. Germline CDR1 reads MDHEN; CDR2 reads SYDVKM. The V gene lost 2 bases and the J gene lost 6 bases, with 8 bases spanning the gap.

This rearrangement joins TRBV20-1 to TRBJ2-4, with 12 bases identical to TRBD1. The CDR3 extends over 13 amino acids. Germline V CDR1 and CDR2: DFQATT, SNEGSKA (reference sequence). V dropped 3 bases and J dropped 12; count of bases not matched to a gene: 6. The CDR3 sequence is CSASTGTGGHQYF. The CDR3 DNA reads TGCAGTGCTAGTACCGGGACAGGGGGCCATCAGTACTTC.

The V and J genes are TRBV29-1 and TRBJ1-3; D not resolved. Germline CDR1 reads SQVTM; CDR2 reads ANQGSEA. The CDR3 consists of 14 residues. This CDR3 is CSGAGGVSGNTIYF. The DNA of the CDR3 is TGCAGTGGCGCGGGCGGTGTCTCTGGAAACACCATATATTTT.

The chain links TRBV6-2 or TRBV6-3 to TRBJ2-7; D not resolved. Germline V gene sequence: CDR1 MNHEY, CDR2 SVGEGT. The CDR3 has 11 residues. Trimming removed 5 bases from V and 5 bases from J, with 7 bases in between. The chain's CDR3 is CASSPFDEQYF. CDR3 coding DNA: TGTGCCAGCAGTCCCTTCGACGAGCAGTACTTC.

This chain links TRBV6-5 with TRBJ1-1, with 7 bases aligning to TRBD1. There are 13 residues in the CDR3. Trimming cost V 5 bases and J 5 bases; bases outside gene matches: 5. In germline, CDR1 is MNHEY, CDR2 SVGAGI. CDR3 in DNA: TGTGCCAGCAGTATTCGACAGGGAACTGAAGCTTTCTTT. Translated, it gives CASSIRQGTEAFF.

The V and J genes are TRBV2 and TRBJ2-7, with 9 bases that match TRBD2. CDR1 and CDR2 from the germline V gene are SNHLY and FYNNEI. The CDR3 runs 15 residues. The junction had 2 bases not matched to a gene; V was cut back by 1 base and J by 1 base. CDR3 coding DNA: TGTGCCAGCAGTGAAGGCCTAGCGGGGTCCTACGAGCAGTACGTC. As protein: CASSEGLAGSYEQYV.

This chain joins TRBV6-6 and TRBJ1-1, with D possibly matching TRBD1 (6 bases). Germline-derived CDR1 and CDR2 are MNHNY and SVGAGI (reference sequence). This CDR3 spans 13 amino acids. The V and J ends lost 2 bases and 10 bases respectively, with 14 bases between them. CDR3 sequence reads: CASSYERDKLAFF. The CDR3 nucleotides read TGTGCCAGCAGTTACGAAAGGGACAAGTTAGCTTTCTTT.

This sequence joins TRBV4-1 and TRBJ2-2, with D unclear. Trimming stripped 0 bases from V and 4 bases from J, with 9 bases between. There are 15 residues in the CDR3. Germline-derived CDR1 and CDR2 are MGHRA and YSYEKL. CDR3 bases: TGCGCCAGCAGCCAAGATAGACTCACCACCGGGGAGCTGTTTTTT. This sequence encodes CASSQDRLTTGELFF.

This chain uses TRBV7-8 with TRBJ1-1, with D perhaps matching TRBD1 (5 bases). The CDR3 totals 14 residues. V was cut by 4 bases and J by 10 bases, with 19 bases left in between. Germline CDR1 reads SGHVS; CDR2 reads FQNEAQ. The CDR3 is CASSSPGQGKGAFF. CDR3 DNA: TGTGCCAGCAGCTCCCCCGGGCAGGGAAAGGGAGCTTTCTTT.

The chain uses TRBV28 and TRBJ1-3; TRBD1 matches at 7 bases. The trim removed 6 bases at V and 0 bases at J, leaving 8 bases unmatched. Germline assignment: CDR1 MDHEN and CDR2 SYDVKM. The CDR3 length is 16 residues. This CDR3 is CASRTPGGNSGNTIYF. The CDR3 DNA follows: TGTGCCAGCAGGACGCCAGGGGGTAACTCTGGAAACACCATATATTTT.

The CDR3 is CASSLTNYGYTF. DNA for the CDR3: TGTGCCAGCAGCTTAACAAACTATGGCTACACCTTC. The chain uses TRBV7-2 and TRBJ1-2; D is unclear. V shed 2 bases and J shed 2 bases, with 3 bases lying between them. The CDR3 totals 12 residues. Germline V lookup: CDR1 SGHTA, CDR2 FQGNSA.

CDR3 in DNA: TGTGCCACCAGCAGGGGCAGCCGGGGTTATGAAAAACTGTTTTTT. The encoded protein is CATSRGSRGYEKLFF. V is TRBV15 and J is TRBJ1-4; D call uncertain. The germline gives CDR1 LNHNV, CDR2 YYDKDF (reference sequence). The CDR3 covers 15 residues. V shed 3 bases and J shed 6 bases, with 14 bases lying between them.